This is a list of T cell receptor beta chains from one sample in a study of CD8 T cells in ankylosing spondylitis. TCRdb called the 5' RACE reads again in MiXCR, with one record for every CDR3 protein. The table includes 200,000 to 250,000 distinct CDR3 sequences, around 6.6% detected once. Material for sequencing was blood, either unsorted or a sorted T cell fraction (not recorded which). These receptors all come from a male donor with ankylosing spondylitis. The CDR3 runs from the conserved cysteine through the conserved F or W. Fields, in order: J gene, V gene, clone size, CDR3 length, D gene, CDR3 protein, CDR3 DNA. D genes are given only for firm matches. Clone sizes are given selectively: once, few, many, or a class where the clone is expanded.

TRBJ2-4,TRBV20-1,many,13,-,CSPRSLAKNIQYF,TGCAGTCCCCGTTCCTTAGCCAAAAACATTCAGTACTTC
TRBJ2-3,TRBV15,few,14,-,CATSTDRTADTQYF,TGTGCCACCAGCACAGACCGGACTGCAGATACGCAGTATTTT
TRBJ1-2,TRBV5-5,many,13,-,CASSLTINYGYTF,TGTGCCAGCAGCTTGACGATAAACTATGGCTACACCTTC
TRBJ1-2,TRBV20-1,-,12,-,CSARGGDYGYTF,TGCAGTGCTAGAGGAGGCGACTATGGCTACACCTTC
TRBJ2-3,TRBV28,many,12,-,CASSSHRDTQYF,TGTGCCAGCAGTTCCCACAGAGATACGCAGTATTTT
TRBJ2-7,TRBV5-1,-,18,-,CASSPEQRQSGSLYEQYF,TGCGCCAGCAGCCCAGAACAAAGACAGTCGGGATCGTTGTACGAGCAGTACTTC
TRBJ2-2,TRBV14,few,17,TRBD2,CASSLRLAGVNTGELFF,TGTGCCAGCAGCCTCAGACTAGCGGGAGTCAACACCGGGGAGCTGTTTTTT
TRBJ2-1,TRBV10-3,many,15,-,CAISVDTSSYNEQFF,TGTGCCATCAGTGTCGATACGAGCTCCTACAATGAGCAGTTCTTC
TRBJ2-1,TRBV7-9,many,15,-,CASSLRVRMFNEQFF,TGTGCCAGCAGCTTGAGGGTCAGGATGTTTAATGAGCAGTTCTTC
TRBJ2-3,TRBV6-5,many,18,TRBD1,CASSYPGTGGLITDTQYF,TGTGCCAGCAGTTACCCTGGGACAGGGGGCCTAATCACAGATACGCAGTATTTT
TRBJ2-5,TRBV4-3,many,13,-,CASSQVEGETQYF,TGCGCCAGCAGCCAAGTGGAAGGAGAGACCCAGTACTTC
TRBJ1-1,TRBV4-3,few,14,-,CASSQVRLNTEAFF,TGCGCCAGCAGCCAAGTAAGGTTGAACACTGAAGCTTTCTTT
TRBJ2-7,TRBV20-1,many,15,TRBD1,CSARGSTGDALEQYF,TGCAGTGCTAGGGGGTCGACAGGGGATGCCCTCGAGCAGTACTTC
TRBJ1-4,TRBV20-1,many,13,-,CSARDGANEKLFF,TGCAGTGCCCGGGACGGAGCTAATGAAAAACTGTTTTTT
TRBJ2-7,TRBV7-9,many,16,-,CASSPPQRFKRYEQYF,TGTGCCAGCAGTCCACCACAGCGTTTTAAGAGGTACGAGCAGTACTTC
TRBJ2-3,TRBV11-2,many,13,-,CASSSTVTDTQYF,TGTGCCAGCAGCTCGACAGTCACAGATACGCAGTATTTT
TRBJ2-1,TRBV4-3,many,17,TRBD1,CASSQDGIGTGTNEQFF,TGCGCCAGCAGCCAAGATGGTATCGGGACAGGTACTAATGAGCAGTTCTTC
TRBJ1-2,TRBV15,many,16,TRBD1,CATSRDRTGAGYGYTF,TGTGCCACCAGCAGAGACCGGACAGGGGCGGGCTATGGCTACACCTTC
TRBJ2-1,TRBV11-2,-,12,-,CASRPGGNEQFF,TGTGCCAGCAGGCCTGGTGGCAATGAGCAGTTCTTC
TRBJ2-2,TRBV9,many,15,-,CASSPVGGPHGELFF,TGTGCCAGCAGCCCCGTGGGGGGGCCACACGGGGAGCTGTTTTTT
TRBJ2-7,TRBV20-1,-,14,TRBD2,CSARVRGGPFEQYF,TGCAGTGCTAGAGTTCGGGGAGGGCCCTTCGAGCAGTACTTC
TRBJ2-7,TRBV18,many,17,TRBD2,CASSPPSLAGYSYEQYF,TGTGCCAGCTCACCACCGTCCCTAGCGGGTTATTCCTACGAGCAGTACTTC